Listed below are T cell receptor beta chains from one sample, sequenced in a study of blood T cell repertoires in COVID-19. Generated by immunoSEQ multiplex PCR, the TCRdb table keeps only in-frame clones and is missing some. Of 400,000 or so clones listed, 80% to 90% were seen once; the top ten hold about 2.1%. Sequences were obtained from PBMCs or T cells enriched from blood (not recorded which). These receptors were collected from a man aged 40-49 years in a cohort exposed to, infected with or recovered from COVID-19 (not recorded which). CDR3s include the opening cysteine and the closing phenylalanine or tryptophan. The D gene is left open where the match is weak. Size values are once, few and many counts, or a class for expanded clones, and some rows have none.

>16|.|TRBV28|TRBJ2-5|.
TGTGCTACCACCCGAGGTCAGGGATCATTTCAAGAGACCCAGTACTTC
CATTRGQGSFQETQYF
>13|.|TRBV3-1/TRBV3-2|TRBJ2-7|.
TGTGCCAGCAGCCAAGGAGGAGCCTACGAGCAGTACTTC
CASSQGGAYEQYF
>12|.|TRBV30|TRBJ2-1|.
TGTGCCTGGAGTGTACAATGGAATGAGCAGTTCTTC
CAWSVQWNEQFF
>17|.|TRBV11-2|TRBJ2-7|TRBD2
TGTGCCAGCAGCTTAGCCCTTGGGGCGGGAGCGGCGAACGAGCAGTACTTC
CASSLALGAGAANEQYF
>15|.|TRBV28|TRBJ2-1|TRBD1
TGTGCCAGCAAAGTGGGGACAGGGGCCTACAATGAGCAGTTCTTC
CASKVGTGAYNEQFF
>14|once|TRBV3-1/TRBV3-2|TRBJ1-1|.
TGTGCCAGCAGCCTCGGTAGAATCAACACTGAAGCTTTCTTT
CASSLGRINTEAFF
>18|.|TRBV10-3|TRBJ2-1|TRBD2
TGTGCCATCAGTGAGCCCATCTCCGGGACTAGCGGCTACAATGAGCAGTTCTTC
CAISEPISGTSGYNEQFF
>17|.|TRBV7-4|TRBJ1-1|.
TGTGCCAGAAGGAAGGGAGCCTTCGGAGGGTTGTTGACTGAAGCTTTCTTT
CARRKGAFGGLLTEAFF
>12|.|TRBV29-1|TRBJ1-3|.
TGCAGCGTCACAGGTAGCATAAACACCATATATTTT
CSVTGSINTIYF
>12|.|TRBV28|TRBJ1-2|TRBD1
TGTGCCAGCAGTACACAGGGGGATGGCTACACCTTC
CASSTQGDGYTF
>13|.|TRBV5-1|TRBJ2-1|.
TGCGCCAGCAGCTTGCCTAGCCGCTATGAGCAGTTCTTC
CASSLPSRYEQFF
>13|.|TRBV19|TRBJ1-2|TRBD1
TGTGCCACCGCACCCGGGACAGCATATGGCTACACCTTC
CATAPGTAYGYTF
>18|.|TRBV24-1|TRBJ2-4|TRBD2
TGTGCCACCAGTGACTCCGGACTAGCGGGGGTAGCCAAAAACATTCAGTACTTC
CATSDSGLAGVAKNIQYF
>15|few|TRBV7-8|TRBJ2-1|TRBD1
TGTGCCAGCAGCTCCGGGACAGGGAGGGGCAATGAGCAGTTCTTC
CASSSGTGRGNEQFF
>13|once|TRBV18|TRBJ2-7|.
TGTGCCAGCGCGCGGGACCGCGCCTACGAGCAGTACTTC
CASARDRAYEQYF
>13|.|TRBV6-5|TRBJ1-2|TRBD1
TGTGCCGGTCGACAGGGTCTTGGCTATGGCTACACCTTC
CAGRQGLGYGYTF
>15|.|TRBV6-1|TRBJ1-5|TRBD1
TGTGCCAGCAGTGAGTCAGGGACAGGGAATTTGCCCCAGCATTTT
CASSESGTGNLPQHF
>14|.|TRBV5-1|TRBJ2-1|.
TGCGCCAGCAGCTTGTCACTGGTCAACAATGAGCAGTTCTTC
CASSLSLVNNEQFF
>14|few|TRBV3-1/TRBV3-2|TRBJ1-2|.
TGTGCCAGCAGCCATGGCTCACCTAACTATGGCTACACCTTC
CASSHGSPNYGYTF
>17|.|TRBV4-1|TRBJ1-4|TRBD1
TGCGCCAGCAGCCCATCCGACAGGGGAATGACTAATGAAAAACTGTTTTTT
CASSPSDRGMTNEKLFF
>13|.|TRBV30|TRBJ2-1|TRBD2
TGTGCCTGGTTTGTAAGCGGGGGGCGCGGGCAGTTCTTC
CAWFVSGGRGQFF
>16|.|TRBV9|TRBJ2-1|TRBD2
TGTGCCAGCAGCCCAGGGGGGACTAGCGTGTCCAATGAGCAGTTCTTC
CASSPGGTSVSNEQFF
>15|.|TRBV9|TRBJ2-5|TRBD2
TGTGCCAGCAGCCTAGGGACTAGCGATCAAGAGACCCAGTACTTC
CASSLGTSDQETQYF
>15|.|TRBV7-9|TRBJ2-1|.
TGTGCCAGCAGCCGGGATTCCCCCTCCTACAATGAGCAGTTCTTC
CASSRDSPSYNEQFF
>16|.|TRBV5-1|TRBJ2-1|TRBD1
TGCGCCAGCAGCTCTACACCGGGACAGGGGCACAATGAGCAGTTCTTC
CASSSTPGQGHNEQFF
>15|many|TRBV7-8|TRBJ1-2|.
TGTGCCAGCAGCTTAGGGCAGGACTTTCTATATGGCTACACCTTC
CASSLGQDFLYGYTF
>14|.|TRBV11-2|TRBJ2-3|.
TGTGCCAGCAGCCTAGCGTTCGGCACAGATACGCAGTATTTT
CASSLAFGTDTQYF
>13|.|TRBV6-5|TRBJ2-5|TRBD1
TGTGCCAGCAGTTGGACAGGGGGAGAGACCCAGTACTTC
CASSWTGGETQYF
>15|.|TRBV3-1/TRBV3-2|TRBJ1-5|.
TGTGCCAGCAGCCAAAGGGGTCTGGGCAATCAGCCCCAGCATTTT
CASSQRGLGNQPQHF
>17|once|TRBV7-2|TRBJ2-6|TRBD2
TGTGCCAGCAGCCTCGGACTAGCGGGCTATAGGGCCAACGTCCTGACTTTC
CASSLGLAGYRANVLTF
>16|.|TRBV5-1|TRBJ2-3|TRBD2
TGCGCCAGCAGCTTGGTTGGTAGCGGGGACACAGATACGCAGTATTTT
CASSLVGSGDTDTQYF
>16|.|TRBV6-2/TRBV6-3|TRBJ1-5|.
TGTGCCAGCAGCCGTCGCCTCCCGCGTAGCAATCAGCCCCAGCATTTT
CASSRRLPRSNQPQHF
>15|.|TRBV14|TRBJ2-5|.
TGTGCCAGCAGCCATTTGGGACATGCCGGGGAGACCCAGTACTTC
CASSHLGHAGETQYF
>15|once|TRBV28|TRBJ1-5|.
TGTGCCAGCAGTTTACGCTCGGGGATTGTTCAGCCCCAGCATTTT
CASSLRSGIVQPQHF
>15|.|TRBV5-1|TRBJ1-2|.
TGCGCCAGCAGCCCGGTCCGCGGGGATAACTATGGCTACACCTTC
CASSPVRGDNYGYTF
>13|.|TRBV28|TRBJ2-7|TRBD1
TGTGCCAGTCTGGACAGGGGGTCGTACGAGCAGTACTTC
CASLDRGSYEQYF
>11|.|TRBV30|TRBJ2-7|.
TGTGCCTGGAGTCTCTTCTACGAGCAGTACTTC
CAWSLFYEQYF
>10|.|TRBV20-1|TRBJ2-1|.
TGCAGTGCTAAGGGGGATGAGCAGTTCTTC
CSAKGDEQFF
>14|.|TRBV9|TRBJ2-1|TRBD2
TGTGCCAGCAGCGTACTAGCGGTTGACAATGAGCAGTTCTTC
CASSVLAVDNEQFF
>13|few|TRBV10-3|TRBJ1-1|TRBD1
TGTGCCATCGCAGGGGGATTGAACACTGAAGCTTTCTTT
CAIAGGLNTEAFF
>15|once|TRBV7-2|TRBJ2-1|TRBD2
TGTGCCAGCAGCTTAACTAGCGGGAGTACGAATGAGCAGTTCTTC
CASSLTSGSTNEQFF
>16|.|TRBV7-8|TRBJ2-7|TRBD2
TGTGCCAGCAGCCCAGGGACTAGCGGGACCCTTCGGGAGCAGTACTTC
CASSPGTSGTLREQYF
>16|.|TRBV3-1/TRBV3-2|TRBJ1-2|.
TGTGCCAGCAGCCCAACGTTTACAGGGCTGCTCTATGGCTACACCTTC
CASSPTFTGLLYGYTF
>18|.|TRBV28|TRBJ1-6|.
TGTGCCAGCAGTTTGAGGGGGGTCGGCGGGGGAGGTAATTCACCCCTCCACTTT
CASSLRGVGGGGNSPLHF
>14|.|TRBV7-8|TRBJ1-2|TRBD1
TGTGCCAGCAGCTCCCTACAGGGGGCCGGAGGCTACACCTTC
CASSSLQGAGGYTF
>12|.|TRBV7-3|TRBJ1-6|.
TGTGCCAGCAGCACAGGGAATTCACCCCTCCACTTT
CASSTGNSPLHF
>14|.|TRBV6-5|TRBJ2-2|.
TGTGCCACCAGAACTACAGGGTACACCGGGGAGCTGTTTTTT
CATRTTGYTGELFF
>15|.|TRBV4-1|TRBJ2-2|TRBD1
TGCGCCAGCAGCCAAGGACAGGGGCAACGTGGGGAGCTGTTTTTT
CASSQGQGQRGELFF
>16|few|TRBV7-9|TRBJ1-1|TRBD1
TGTGCCAGCAGCTTGTTCCCCGACAGGGGGGACACTGAAGCTTTCTTT
CASSLFPDRGDTEAFF
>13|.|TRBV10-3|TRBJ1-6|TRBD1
TGTGCCATACGACAGGGATTGAATTCACCCCTCCACTTT
CAIRQGLNSPLHF
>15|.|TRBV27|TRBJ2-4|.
TGTGCCAGCAGCAGTGGACAGCTAGCCAAAAACATTCAGTACTTC
CASSSGQLAKNIQYF
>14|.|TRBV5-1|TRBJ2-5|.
TGCGCCAGCAGATCTTACGAGCGGTCCGAGACCCAGTACTTC
CASRSYERSETQYF
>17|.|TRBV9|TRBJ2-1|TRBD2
TGTGCCAGCAGCTCGCGGACTAGCGGGAGGGGGTACAATGAGCAGTTCTTC
CASSSRTSGRGYNEQFF
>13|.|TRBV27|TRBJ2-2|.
TGTGCCAGCAGGACAGGGAACACCGGGGAGCTGTTTTTT
CASRTGNTGELFF
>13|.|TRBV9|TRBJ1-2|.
TGTGCCAGCAGCGTCCAAACTAGTTATGGCTACACCTTC
CASSVQTSYGYTF
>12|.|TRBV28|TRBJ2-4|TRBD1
TGTGCCAGCCGACAGGGAACAAACATTCAGTACTTC
CASRQGTNIQYF
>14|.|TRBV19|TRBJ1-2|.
TGTGCCAGTACCATCCCAGGGTCCCACTATGGCTACACCTTC
CASTIPGSHYGYTF